Listed below are T cell receptor beta chains from one sample, sequenced in a study of Graves' ophthalmopathy and Graves' hyperthyroidism. One entry per CDR3 protein results from TCRdb running MiXCR on the multiplex PCR reads. The sample has about 220,000 distinct CDR3 sequences; about a fifth are singletons. The sequenced sample was peripheral blood. These receptor sequences come from a woman in her forties or fifties with Graves' ophthalmopathy. CDR3s include the opening cysteine and the closing phenylalanine or tryptophan. The order of the fields is J gene, V gene, D gene, clone size, CDR3 protein, CDR3 DNA. D genes are given only for firm matches. The size of a clone is reported for some rows only, either as once, few or many, or as a class for expanded clones.

>TRBJ1-1|TRBV12-5|TRBD1|many
CASGWTGSTEAFF
TGTGCTAGTGGTTGGACAGGGAGTACTGAAGCTTTCTTT
>TRBJ1-5|TRBV27|-|many
CASRDLGRPQPQHF
TGTGCCAGCAGGGACCTGGGACGGCCACAGCCCCAGCATTTT
>TRBJ2-2|TRBV28|-|many
CASSSGGADTGELFF
TGTGCCAGCAGTTCTGGGGGCGCAGACACCGGGGAGCTGTTTTTT
>TRBJ2-4|TRBV28|TRBD1|-
CASSLEQGAGAKNIQYF
TGTGCCAGCAGTTTGGAACAGGGGGCCGGGGCCAAAAACATTCAGTACTTC
>TRBJ2-7|TRBV27|-|-
CASSPGGRSYEQYF
TGTGCCAGCAGTCCAGGGGGGAGATCCTACGAGCAGTACTTC
>TRBJ2-5|TRBV19|TRBD2|few
CASSTPGLAERTQYF
TGTGCCAGTAGTACACCGGGACTAGCGGAGAGGACCCAGTACTTC
>TRBJ2-7|TRBV28|TRBD1|many
CATGQAEQYF
TGTGCCACCGGACAGGCCGAGCAGTACTTC
>TRBJ2-1|TRBV30|TRBD2|-
CAWSVLMGGRTYNEQFF
TGTGCCTGGAGTGTACTTATGGGAGGGCGAACCTACAATGAGCAGTTCTTC
>TRBJ2-2|TRBV11-2|TRBD1|many
CASSRGQYTGELFF
TGTGCCAGCAGCCGGGGACAGTACACCGGGGAGCTGTTTTTT
>TRBJ2-1|TRBV12-3/TRBV12-4|TRBD2|many
CASSFSVPAGGPNGMFF
TGTGCCAGCAGTTTTAGTGTTCCAGCGGGAGGGCCTAATGGTATGTTCTTC
>TRBJ1-3|TRBV30|-|many
CAWSVIQPGNTIYF
TGTGCCTGGAGTGTAATCCAGCCTGGAAACACCATATATTTT
>TRBJ1-2|TRBV12-3/TRBV12-4|TRBD1|many
CASTVGTGVRYGYTF
TGTGCCAGCACGGTTGGGACAGGGGTGCGCTATGGCTACACCTTC
>TRBJ2-7|TRBV6-1|TRBD1|-
CASSEPGQYPYEQYF
TGTGCCAGCAGTGAACCGGGACAGTACCCCTACGAGCAGTACTTC
>TRBJ2-5|TRBV7-3|TRBD2|once
CASSFEGGRGETQYF
TGTGCCAGCAGCTTCGAGGGAGGGCGTGGGGAGACCCAGTACTTC
>TRBJ2-5|TRBV12-3/TRBV12-4|-|-
CASSPRGGTANQETQYF
TGTGCCAGCAGTCCCAGGGGCGGGACAGCTAACCAAGAGACCCAGTACTTC
>TRBJ2-5|TRBV7-2|-|many
CASSLLTGIQETQYF
TGTGCCAGCAGCTTATTAACGGGGATCCAAGAGACCCAGTACTTC
>TRBJ2-7|TRBV4-1|-|many
CASSLTRDGASYEQYF
TGCGCCAGCAGCCTTACTCGGGACGGGGCCTCCTACGAGCAGTACTTC
>TRBJ2-2|TRBV3-1|-|many
CASSQPTRDAGELFF
TGTGCCAGCAGCCAACCTACCAGGGATGCCGGGGAGCTGTTTTTT
>TRBJ2-6|TRBV19|TRBD1|many
CASGTGTGTSGANVLTF
TGTGCCAGTGGGACCGGGACAGGCACATCTGGGGCCAACGTCCTGACTTTC
>TRBJ1-6|TRBV6-1|-|-
CASSDAGTYNSPLHF
TGTGCCAGCAGCGACGCGGGGACCTATAATTCACCCCTCCACTTT
>TRBJ2-4|TRBV19|-|many
CASNGGLVKNIQYF
TGTGCCAGTAATGGGGGTCTAGTCAAAAACATTCAGTACTTC
>TRBJ1-1|TRBV7-9|-|many
CASSLGWGPRGTEAFF
TGTGCCAGCAGCTTAGGGTGGGGGCCCAGGGGCACTGAAGCTTTCTTT
>TRBJ1-6|TRBV2|-|-
CASSALTGSSYNSPLHF
TGTGCCAGCAGTGCCCTTACAGGGAGCTCCTATAATTCACCCCTCCACTTT
>TRBJ2-2|TRBV30|-|many
CACIPRNTGELFF
TGTGCCTGTATACCTAGGAACACCGGGGAGCTGTTTTTT
>TRBJ2-2|TRBV6-1|TRBD2|-
CATGLAGGAGELFF
TGTGCCACCGGACTAGCGGGAGGAGCCGGGGAGCTGTTTTTT
>TRBJ1-6|TRBV19|TRBD1|many
CASTSRGQGGNSPLHF
TGTGCCAGTACCTCCCGGGGACAGGGGGGTAATTCACCCCTCCACTTT
>TRBJ1-1|TRBV28|-|many
CASGRGTEAFF
TGTGCCAGCGGTCGTGGCACTGAAGCTTTCTTT
>TRBJ2-7|TRBV7-2|TRBD2|-
CASSLYSGGSEQYF
TGTGCCAGCAGCTTATATTCCGGGGGGAGCGAGCAGTACTTC
>TRBJ2-7|TRBV12-3/TRBV12-4|TRBD2|-
CASSLALGLAVPYEQYF
TGTGCCAGCAGTTTAGCGCTGGGACTAGCGGTGCCCTACGAGCAGTACTTC
>TRBJ1-2|TRBV6-5|-|once
CASSYNRDGYGYTF
TGTGCCAGCAGTTATAACAGGGACGGCTATGGCTACACCTTC
>TRBJ2-7|TRBV6-1|-|-
CASSPEHEQYF
TGTGCCAGCAGTCCCGAGCACGAGCAGTACTTC
>TRBJ2-3|TRBV5-6|-|few
CASSLTVASRRSNTQYF
TGTGCCAGCAGCTTAACAGTAGCGAGTCGGAGAAGCAATACGCAGTATTTT
>TRBJ1-6|TRBV12-3/TRBV12-4|TRBD1|many
CASSRTGRDSPLHF
TGTGCCAGCAGTCGGACAGGGCGGGATTCACCCCTCCACTTT
>TRBJ2-7|TRBV28|-|many
CASSYRLNVYEQYF
TGTGCCAGCAGCTATAGACTCAACGTCTACGAGCAGTACTTC
>TRBJ2-7|TRBV20-1|TRBD1|-
CSARDPGQGVSYEQYF
TGCAGTGCTAGAGATCCGGGACAGGGGGTATCCTACGAGCAGTACTTC
>TRBJ2-7|TRBV6-1|TRBD2|many
CASSATGTSGSISYEQYF
TGTGCCAGCAGTGCAACCGGGACTAGCGGGAGTATCTCCTACGAGCAGTACTTC
>TRBJ2-7|TRBV3-1|-|-
CASSQVPYEQYF
TGTGCCAGCAGCCAAGTCCCTTACGAGCAGTACTTC
>TRBJ2-5|TRBV3-1|-|-
CASSHPGQETQYF
TGTGCCAGCAGCCATCCCGGTCAAGAGACCCAGTACTTC
>TRBJ1-1|TRBV5-6|-|many
CASSLDVRGGTEAFF
TGTGCCAGCAGCTTGGACGTCAGGGGCGGCACTGAAGCTTTCTTT
>TRBJ2-7|TRBV25-1|TRBD1|many
CASSEYSPTGPGHEQYF
TGTGCCAGCAGTGAATATTCCCCGACAGGGCCGGGGCACGAGCAGTACTTC
>TRBJ2-7|TRBV6-2/TRBV6-3|-|many
CASRLGHIGSYEQYF
TGTGCCAGCAGACTCGGACACATAGGTTCCTACGAGCAGTACTTC
>TRBJ2-5|TRBV2|-|many
CASSEEGLETQYF
TGTGCCAGCAGTGAAGAGGGTTTGGAGACCCAGTACTTC
>TRBJ1-1|TRBV20-1|TRBD1|many
CSARDLPQGAEAFF
TGCAGTGCTAGAGACCTCCCGCAGGGGGCCGAAGCTTTCTTT
>TRBJ2-5|TRBV11-2|TRBD2|-
CASSRLPGLVGQETQYF
TGTGCCAGCAGCAGGTTGCCGGGACTAGTCGGCCAAGAGACCCAGTACTTC
>TRBJ1-6|TRBV29-1|-|many
CSVGWGNNSPLHF
TGCAGCGTTGGGTGGGGTAATAATTCACCCCTCCACTTT
>TRBJ1-2|TRBV7-8|TRBD1|many
CASSLGTGGADYGYTF
TGTGCCAGCAGCCTCGGGACAGGGGGCGCTGACTATGGCTACACCTTC
>TRBJ1-1|TRBV12-3/TRBV12-4|-|many
CASLAPMNTEAFF
TGTGCCAGCCTCGCGCCAATGAACACTGAAGCTTTCTTT
>TRBJ2-5|TRBV9|TRBD2|many
CASGSSGVQETQYF
TGTGCCAGCGGAAGTAGCGGGGTACAAGAGACCCAGTACTTC
>TRBJ2-7|TRBV2|-|many
CASFVGSLYEQYF
TGTGCCAGCTTCGTCGGGTCTTTATACGAGCAGTACTTC
>TRBJ1-5|TRBV20-1|TRBD1|many
CSAPRGTGAYHQPQHF
TGCAGTGCTCCAAGAGGGACAGGGGCCTATCATCAGCCCCAGCATTTT
>TRBJ1-5|TRBV4-1|-|-
CASSQDLYSNQPQHF
TGCGCCAGCAGCCAAGATCTTTATAGCAATCAGCCCCAGCATTTT
>TRBJ2-7|TRBV30|-|-
CAWRSKMNEQYF
TGTGCCTGGAGATCTAAAATGAACGAGCAGTACTTC
>TRBJ2-2|TRBV7-2|TRBD2|many
CASSWTSGSRTGELFF
TGTGCCAGCAGCTGGACTAGCGGGAGTCGCACCGGGGAGCTGTTTTTT
>TRBJ1-2|TRBV19|-|few
CASSAYGTALGGYTF
TGTGCCAGTAGTGCCTACGGGACCGCGCTGGGGGGCTACACCTTC